This passage covers 17 T cell receptor beta chains from one sample sequenced in a study of glioma-infiltrating T cells after dendritic cell vaccination. Repertoires were generated with immunoSEQ multiplex PCR, while TCRdb's copy carries only in-frame clones and drops some. The sample consists of about 87,000 clones, around 83% of them appearing once. Time point specified: after dendritic cell vaccination, including at tumor progression/relapse. Sequenced material: blood, taken after dendritic cell vaccination. The receptors stem from a human donor with glioblastoma.

This sequence joins TRBV5-6 and TRBJ2-5; 13 bases line up with TRBD2. V lost 6 bases to trimming and J lost 2 bases; unmatched junction nucleotides: 13. CDR1 and CDR2 (germline): SGHDT, YYEEEE. The CDR3 totals 18 residues. In nucleotides, the CDR3 is TGTGCCAGCACCCTCCCAGGATTACTAGCGGGGGGGCAAGAGACCCAGTACTTC. Protein sequence: CASTLPGLLAGGQETQYF.

The chain joins TRBV19 to TRBJ1-2, with TRBD1 identical over 7 bases. Germline V gives CDR1 LNHDA, CDR2 SQIVND (reference sequence). Trimming removed 4 bases from V and 2 bases from J; junction bases left unmatched: 4. The CDR3 contains 14 residues. The CDR3 nucleotides are TGTGCCAGTAGTAAGACAGGGACCAACTATGGCTACACCTTC. It yields the protein CASSKTGTNYGYTF.

This chain uses TRBV5-1 with TRBJ2-3; D unclear. Germline V CDR1 and CDR2: SGHRS, YFSETQ. V was pared by 4 bases and J by 0 bases, with 9 bases between. CDR3 length: 14 residues. CDR3 sequence reads: CASSPFGSTDTQYF. CDR3 bases: TGCGCCAGCAGCCCTTTCGGGAGCACAGATACGCAGTATTTT.

This clone occurred once. This chain links TRBV6-1 with TRBJ1-5; D is unclear. This CDR3 spans 16 amino acids. V lost 2 bases to trimming and J lost 7 bases, with 18 bases between them. CDR1 and CDR2 from the germline V gene are MNHNS and SASEGT. The CDR3 loop reads CASSELRGRADQPQHF. The CDR3 DNA reads TGTGCCAGCAGTGAACTCCGCGGGAGGGCGGACCAGCCCCAGCATTTT.

The V gene is TRBV10-3, the J gene TRBJ1-1; D remains unclear. The germline V gene has CDR1 ENHRY and CDR2 SYGVKD. The CDR3 has 13 amino acids. The V gene lost 6 bases and the J gene lost 0 bases, with 8 bases spanning the gap. The CDR3 bases are TGTGCCATCAGGGAAGACATGAACACTGAAGCTTTCTTT. This encodes CAIREDMNTEAFF.

The J gene is TRBJ1-1, the V gene TRBV4-1; no definite D call. The CDR3 covers 13 residues. Germline V gene sequence: CDR1 MGHRA, CDR2 YSYEKL. V was pared by 2 bases and J by 1 base, with 5 bases between. The CDR3 region is CASSQPTNTEAFF. The CDR3 DNA reads TGCGCCAGCAGCCAACCTACGAACACTGAAGCTTTCTTT.

The chain combines TRBV6-6 with TRBJ1-3; TRBD1 matches at 7 bases. Germline assignment: CDR1 MNHNY and CDR2 SVGAGI (reference sequence). This CDR3 region has 16 residues. The junction had 5 bases not matched to a gene; V was cut back by 0 bases and J by 3 bases. DNA of the CDR3: TGTGCCAGCAGTTACTCCCTGGCAGGGGGTGGAAACACCATATATTTT. The encoded protein is CASSYSLAGGGNTIYF.

The chain recombines TRBV4-2 with TRBJ1-1; 9 nucleotides align to TRBD1. This CDR3 has 16 amino acids. The V gene's germline CDR1 is LGHNA and CDR2 YNFKEQ. After removal of 0 bases from V and 1 base from J, the junction contained 3 bases not matched to a gene. The CDR3 region is CASSQDQGQGNTEAFF. The DNA for the CDR3 is TGTGCCAGCAGCCAAGATCAGGGACAGGGGAACACTGAAGCTTTCTTT.

The V and J genes are TRBV15 and TRBJ1-1; D is unclear. This CDR3 has 13 amino acids. Germline values: CDR1 LNHNV, CDR2 YYDKDF (reference sequence). V was shortened by 3 bases and J by 4 bases, with 9 bases between the two germline ends. CDR3 nucleotide sequence: TGTGCCACCAGCAGGGATCCGGGCACTGAAGCTTTCTTT. Translation gives CATSRDPGTEAFF.

The chain uses TRBV9 and TRBJ1-2; TRBD1 matches 11 bases. The J segment lost 8 bases and the V segment lost 3 bases, leaving 12 bases of the junction unmatched. The CDR3 covers 16 residues. The germline gives CDR1 SGDLS, CDR2 YYNGEE. Here the CDR3 reads CASSAGQGAPRGGYTF. As DNA, the CDR3 is TGTGCCAGCAGCGCAGGACAGGGGGCGCCGCGGGGAGGCTACACCTTC.

The chain employs TRBV6-5 and TRBJ1-1, with TRBD1 matching over 9 bases. The junction had 6 bases not matched to a gene; V was cut back by 5 bases and J by 5 bases. The CDR3 has 14 amino acids. Germline loops: CDR1 MNHEY, CDR2 SVGAGI. The CDR3 reads CASSLTTGGTEAFF. CDR3 bases: TGTGCCAGCAGTCTAACGACAGGGGGGACTGAAGCTTTCTTT.

The chain employs TRBV19 and TRBJ1-4, with 7 bases aligning to TRBD1. CDR3 length: 14 amino acids. The V gene end was trimmed by 2 bases and the J gene end by 6 bases; junction bases not matched to a gene: 3. Germline CDR1 and CDR2: LNHDA and SQIVND (reference sequence). CDR3 protein: CASSIIGGYEKLFF. In DNA, the CDR3 is TGTGCCAGTAGTATAATAGGGGGCTATGAAAAACTGTTTTTT.

This clone appeared once. The chain has TRBV6-6 and TRBJ1-2, with 7 bases that match TRBD1. Germline-derived CDR1 and CDR2 are MNHNY and SVGAGI (reference sequence). J gave up 8 bases and V 5 bases, and 11 bases lay outside the gene matches. There are 14 residues in the CDR3. DNA of the CDR3: TGTGCCAGCAGTCAATCCGCAGGGGGATGGGGCTACACCTTC. Protein: CASSQSAGGWGYTF.

This clone occurred once. V and J are TRBV10-3 and TRBJ2-1; D perhaps matches TRBD2 (5 bases). CDR3 length equals 15 residues. Germline assignment: CDR1 ENHRY and CDR2 SYGVKD. Trimming took 8 bases from V and 2 from J, leaving 16 bases between them. CDR3 DNA sequence: TGTGCCATCCGTCAGGAGGACCAGCCCTACAATGAGCAGTTCTTC. Amino acid sequence: CAIRQEDQPYNEQFF.

The chain has TRBV18 and TRBJ2-7; 12 bases match TRBD2. With 3 bases clipped from V and 5 bases from J, the junction kept 5 bases outside the gene matches. The CDR3 is 15 amino acids. Per germline, CDR1 KGHSH and CDR2 LQKENI. This CDR3 reads CASSPRLAGDHEQYF. CDR3 bases: TGTGCCAGCTCACCCCGACTAGCGGGGGACCACGAGCAGTACTTC.

The chain carries TRBV19 and TRBJ1-5; 9 bases line up with TRBD1. This CDR3 has 16 residues. From germline, CDR1 is LNHDA and CDR2 SQIVND (reference sequence). V was clipped by 5 bases and J by 4 bases; unmatched bases: 9. This CDR3 reads CASSVVMGQGNQPQHF. DNA for the CDR3: TGTGCCAGTAGTGTAGTCATGGGACAGGGTAATCAGCCCCAGCATTTT. The full variable domain, with the rest looked up from reference TRBV19 and TRBJ1-5, is DGGITQSPKYLFRKEGQNVTLSCEQNLNHDAMYWYRQDPGQGLRLIYYSQIVNDFQKGDIAEGYSVSREKKESFPLTVTSAQKNPTAFYLCASSVVMGQGNQPQHFGDGTRLSIL.

The rearrangement uses TRBV4-3 and TRBJ1-1, with D tentatively TRBD1 (5 bases). The CDR3 covers 16 residues. CDR1 and CDR2 (germline): LGHNA, YSLEER. V was cut by 0 bases and J by 0 bases, with 11 bases left in between. CDR3 DNA: TGCGCCAGCAGCCAAGATGGGACTTACATGAACACTGAAGCTTTCTTT. Protein sequence: CASSQDGTYMNTEAFF.